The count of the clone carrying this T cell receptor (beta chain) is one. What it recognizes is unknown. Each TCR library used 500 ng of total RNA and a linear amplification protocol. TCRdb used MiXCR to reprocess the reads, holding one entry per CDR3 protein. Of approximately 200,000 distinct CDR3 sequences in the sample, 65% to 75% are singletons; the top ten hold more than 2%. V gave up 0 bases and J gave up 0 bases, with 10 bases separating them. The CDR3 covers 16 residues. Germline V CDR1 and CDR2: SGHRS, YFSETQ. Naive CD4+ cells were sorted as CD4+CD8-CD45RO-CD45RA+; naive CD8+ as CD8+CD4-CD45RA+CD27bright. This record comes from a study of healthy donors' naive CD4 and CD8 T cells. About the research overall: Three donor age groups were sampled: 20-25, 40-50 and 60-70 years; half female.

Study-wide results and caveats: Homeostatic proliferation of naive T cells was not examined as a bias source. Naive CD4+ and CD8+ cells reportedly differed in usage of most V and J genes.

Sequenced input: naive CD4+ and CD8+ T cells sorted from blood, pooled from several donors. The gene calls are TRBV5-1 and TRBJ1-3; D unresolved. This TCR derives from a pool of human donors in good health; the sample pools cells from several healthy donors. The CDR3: CASSLDPVSSGNTIYF. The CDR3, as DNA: TGCGCCAGCAGCTTGGACCCGGTGAGCTCTGGAAACACCATATATTTT.